The 28 T cell receptor beta chains presented below share a single source sample, sequenced in a study of breast tumors, draining lymph nodes, adjacent tissues. The lymph nodes were axillary draining lymph nodes from breast cancer patients. Using its own MiXCR run on the multiplex PCR reads, TCRdb lists one record per CDR3 protein. Of tens of thousands of distinct CDR3 sequences in the sample, approximately 30% were seen once. The sequencing sample was made of axillary lymph node tissue. Receptors originate from a female donor with breast cancer. Some clones in this sample may be carry-over from other donors' samples.

This chain connects TRBV10-3 to TRBJ2-7; 8 bases are a match to TRBD1. Germline values: CDR1 ENHRY, CDR2 SYGVKD. V trimming: 4 bases; J trimming: 5 bases; junction bases outside the gene matches: 13. CDR3 size: 16 residues. The CDR3 loop reads CAISVAGQGNPHEQYF. The DNA for the CDR3 is TGTGCCATCAGTGTGGCCGGACAGGGCAATCCCCACGAGCAGTACTTC.

The CDR3 is CSASSIRTGAIEQFF. CDR3 DNA sequence: TGCAGTGCCTCTAGTATTCGGACAGGGGCAATTGAGCAGTTCTTC. The rearrangement links TRBV20-1 to TRBJ2-1, with 9 positions matching TRBD1. Per germline, CDR1 DFQATT and CDR2 SNEGSKA (reference sequence). V gave up 6 bases and J gave up 9 bases; unmatched junction bases: 15. This CDR3 has 15 residues.

The chain uses TRBV19 and TRBJ1-6; D ambiguous. The CDR3 length is 22 residues. The V and J ends lost 1 base and 5 bases respectively, with 30 bases between them. CDR1 is LNHDA and CDR2 is SQIVND in the germline V gene (reference sequence). The CDR3 region has the DNA TGTGCCAGTAGTATAGCGGCAGTCTCTGGAACCTCGGCGGGAACTGATAATTCACCCCTCCACTTT. Its protein product is CASSIAAVSGTSAGTDNSPLHF.

In its sample, this clonotype was seen a few times. The gene calls are TRBV4-3 and TRBJ1-1, with D unclear. This CDR3 contains 15 residues. CDR1 and CDR2 from the germline V gene are LGHNA and YSLEER. V was cut by 0 bases and J by 1 base, with 9 bases left in between. The CDR3 bases are TGCGCCAGCAGCCAAGACGGCCCCCCGAACACTGAAGCTTTCTTT. Amino acid sequence: CASSQDGPPNTEAFF.

There are many counts of this clonotype. V usage is TRBV4-1 and J usage is TRBJ2-3; the match to TRBD2 covers 10 bases. Germline V gene data show CDR1 as MGHRA and CDR2 as YSYEKL. This CDR3 spans 16 amino acids. With 0 bases clipped from V and 3 bases from J, the junction kept 3 bases outside the gene matches. The CDR3 DNA follows: TGCGCCAGCAGCCAAGAGAGGGGACTAGCGACAGATACGCAGTATTTT. Protein sequence: CASSQERGLATDTQYF.

This clonotype was counted ten times or more. The chain is built from TRBV6-6 and TRBJ1-4; D is possibly TRBD1 (6 bases). This CDR3 has 16 amino acids. From germline, CDR1 is MNHNY and CDR2 SVGAGI (reference sequence). Trimming removed 4 bases at V and 8 bases at J, with 20 bases between. The CDR3 is CASSSRGGVEREKLFF. Written as DNA, the CDR3 is TGTGCCAGCAGTTCCAGGGGAGGAGTAGAAAGGGAAAAACTGTTTTTT.

The gene calls are TRBV3-1 and TRBJ2-3; D is ambiguous. The ends were cut back, 4 bases at V and 8 bases at J, with 16 bases in the middle. Germline CDR1 is LGHDT and CDR2 is YNNKEL (reference sequence). The CDR3 contains 14 residues. CDR3 DNA sequence: TGTGCCAGCAGCCGGGCCCTTTTCTCGTCTACGCAGTATTTT. It encodes CASSRALFSSTQYF.

The sample holds many counts of this clonotype. This could be a read error, since a much larger clone is one nucleotide away. The genes are TRBV20-1 and TRBJ1-2; a weak D match, TRBD1 (6 bases). This CDR3 is 12 amino acids long. Germline CDR1 DFQATT, CDR2 SNEGSKA (reference sequence). The CDR3 protein is CSARDGGYGSTF. The CDR3 DNA is TGCAGTGCTAGAGACGGGGGCTATGGCTCCACCTTC.

For this clonotype: This could be a read error, since a much larger clone is one nucleotide away. V usage is TRBV5-8 and J usage is TRBJ2-7, with a weak D call TRBD2 (5 bases). The CDR3 extends over 14 amino acids. V lost 2 bases to trimming and J lost 0 bases, with 9 bases between them. Germline loops: CDR1 SGHTS, CDR2 YDEGEE. The CDR3 sequence is CASSFRRTSYEQYF. As DNA, the CDR3 is TGTGCCAGCAGCTTTCGGAGGACCTCCTACGAGCAGTACTTC.

With regard to this clonotype: Being one base from a much bigger clone, this may be a read error. The rearrangement links TRBV7-2 to TRBJ2-6; 8 nucleotides match TRBD1. The CDR3 totals 15 residues. The germline gives CDR1 SGHTA, CDR2 FQGNSA. CDR3: CASRDRGAGANVLPF. CDR3 DNA: TGTGCCAGCAGAGACAGGGGCGCCGGGGCCAACGTCCTGCCTTTC.

This clonotype was observed at least ten times. This rearrangement joins TRBV30 to TRBJ2-7; 12 bases align to TRBD2. The CDR3 runs 15 residues. CDR1 is GTSNPN and CDR2 is SVGIG in the germline V gene (reference sequence). The V and J ends lost 3 bases and 4 bases, in that order; junction bases with no gene match: 7. The CDR3 is CAWSHGLAGNYEQYF. The CDR3 DNA sequence: TGTGCCTGGAGCCATGGACTAGCGGGAAATTACGAGCAGTACTTC.

This clonotype was picked up many times. The J gene is TRBJ1-3, the V gene TRBV15, with TRBD1 matching 9 bases. This CDR3 has 16 amino acids. J lost 0 bases, V lost 5 bases, and 5 bases had no gene match. CDR1 is LNHNV and CDR2 is YYDKDF in the germline V gene (reference sequence). The CDR3 nucleotides read TGTGCCACCAGCCGCGGACAGGGGAGCTCTGGAAACACCATATATTTT. Translating gives CATSRGQGSSGNTIYF.

This rearrangement joins TRBV6-2 or TRBV6-3 to TRBJ1-2, with 10 bases identical to TRBD1. Losses at the gene ends were 5 bases for V and 3 bases for J; bases not matched to a gene: 9. From germline, CDR1 is MNHEY and CDR2 SVGEGT. The length of the CDR3 is 16 residues. CDR3: CASSPTGQGIYYGYTF. CDR3 nucleotides: TGTGCCAGCAGTCCTACGGGACAGGGGATTTACTATGGCTACACCTTC.

Concerning this clonotype: It may be a read error: a sequence one base away is much more abundant. V is TRBV9 and J is TRBJ2-1; D is possibly TRBD2 (6 bases). The CDR3 consists of 16 residues. From germline, CDR1 is SGDLS and CDR2 YYNGEE. The CDR3 region has the DNA TGTGCCAGCAGCCAAGGGGACTGGCGGGGCGACAATGCGCAGTTCTTC. Translating it yields CASSQGDWRGDNAQFF.

This clonotype was seen many times. This chain uses TRBV19 with TRBJ2-7; D is uncertain. Germline V gene data show CDR1 as LNHDA and CDR2 as SQIVND (reference sequence). The CDR3 runs 15 residues. V lost 4 bases and J lost 2, with 15 bases in between. The CDR3 spells CASSSQDRSAYEQYF. CDR3 in DNA: TGTGCCAGTAGTAGTCAGGATAGATCGGCCTACGAGCAGTACTTC.

This clonotype came up once. A read error may be the cause here, since a much bigger clone is one base away. V gene TRBV12-3 or TRBV12-4 combines with J gene TRBJ1-1; perhaps TRBD1 as D (6 bases). V lost 4 bases and J 6 bases, leaving 18 bases between the germline ends. The CDR3 has 15 residues. The CDR3 region is CASSSTVTGGAEAFF. CDR3 bases: TGTGCCAGCAGTTCTACCGTAACTGGGGGCGCTGAAGCTTTCTTT.

This clonotype was detected many times. The genes are TRBV7-9 and TRBJ2-1; TRBD1 aligns across 7 bases. Germline values: CDR1 SEHNR, CDR2 FQNEAQ (reference sequence). This CDR3 region has 18 residues. V dropped 4 bases and J dropped 6; count of bases not matched to a gene: 18. Here the CDR3 reads CASSSTRSRDSKVNEQFF. CDR3 in DNA: TGTGCCAGCAGCTCCACCCGATCCCGGGACAGTAAGGTCAATGAGCAGTTCTTC. Together with reference TRBV7-9 and TRBJ2-1, the CDR3 gives the full variable domain: DTGVSQNPRHKITKRGQNVTFRCDPISEHNRLYWYRQTLGQGPEFLTYFQNEAQLEKSRLLSDRFSAERPKGSFSTLEIQRTEQGDSAMYLCASSSTRSRDSKVNEQFFGPGTRLTVL.

The sample holds many counts of this clonotype. The rearrangement uses TRBV19 and TRBJ2-7; no firm D call. This CDR3 has 11 residues. Germline lookup yields CDR1 LNHDA and CDR2 SQIVND (reference sequence). V was pared by 1 base and J by 3 bases, with 1 base between. CDR3 residues: CASSIGYEQYF. The DNA of the CDR3 is TGTGCCAGTAGTATAGGCTACGAGCAGTACTTC.

In this sample, this clonotype turned up many times. The chain has TRBV12-3 or TRBV12-4 and TRBJ2-1, with D perhaps assigned TRBD1 or TRBD2 (6 bases each). V was clipped by 6 bases and J by 8 bases, with 17 bases between them. This CDR3 is built from 14 residues. CDR3 in amino acids: CASRRDTAGDEQFF. DNA of the CDR3: TGTGCCAGCAGGCGGGACACCGCGGGCGATGAGCAGTTCTTC.

This clonotype was found many times. This chain links TRBV6-2 or TRBV6-3 with TRBJ2-1; D possibly corresponds to TRBD1 (5 bases). Trimming cost V 6 bases and J 4 bases, with 13 bases left between them. The CDR3 is 14 residues long. The V gene's germline CDR1 is MNHEY and CDR2 SVGEGT. The CDR3: CASSRTQGYNEQFF. DNA of the CDR3: TGTGCCAGCAGCCGAACTCAGGGATACAATGAGCAGTTCTTC.

About this clonotype: A much larger clone differs by one base, so this may be a read error. V is TRBV7-8 and J is TRBJ2-5; D perhaps matches TRBD2 (6 bases). Germline V lookup: CDR1 SGHVS, CDR2 FQNEAQ. The CDR3 has 15 amino acids. The CDR3 coding sequence is TGTGCCAGCAGCTTGGTGGGGGGATTTAAAGAGACCCAGCACTTC. Translated: CASSLVGGFKETQHF.

This clonotype was picked up many times. Sequence at one end of the junction differs from germline and may be a read error. The rearrangement links TRBV20-1 to TRBJ2-7, with D perhaps TRBD1 (5 bases). The germline gives CDR1 DFQATT, CDR2 SNEGSKA (reference sequence). CDR3 length: 14 residues. The CDR3 DNA is TGCAGTGCTAGAGATCGTAGGGGCTCCTCCGAGCAGTACTTC. Its protein product is CSARDRRGSSEQYF.

This clonotype has a count of ten or more. The chain has TRBV7-8 and TRBJ2-2; 8 nucleotides line up with TRBD1. Germline V gene sequence: CDR1 SGHVS, CDR2 FQNEAQ. The junction had 10 bases not matched to a gene; V was cut back by 6 bases and J by 1 base. The CDR3 sequence is 17 residues long. As DNA, the CDR3 is TGTGCCAGCAGTGGGACAGGAATAATGAAGAACACCGGGGAGCTGTTTTTT. As protein: CASSGTGIMKNTGELFF.

There are many counts of this clonotype. The V call is TRBV4-1, the J call TRBJ1-4, with TRBD1 identical over 7 bases. Germline CDR1 is MGHRA and CDR2 is YSYEKL. J gave up 5 bases and V 0 bases, and 6 bases lay outside the gene matches. The CDR3 length is 16 residues. The CDR3, as DNA: TGCGCCAGCAGCCAAGATGTGGGACAGCGGAATGAAAAACTGTTTTTT. Translating gives CASSQDVGQRNEKLFF.

This clonotype was recorded many times. The J gene is TRBJ1-3, the V gene TRBV28; no reliable D call. CDR1 is MDHEN, CDR2 SYDVKM, per germline. The V end lost 1 base, the J end lost 1 base, and 14 bases lay between the germline ends. The CDR3 consists of 17 residues. DNA of the CDR3: TGTGCCAGCAGTTTATTGTGGGAGTCATCTTCTGGAAACACCATATATTTT. It encodes CASSLLWESSSGNTIYF.

This clonotype was picked up many times. V and J are TRBV6-5 and TRBJ2-3, with D maybe TRBD1 (6 bases). The CDR3 covers 14 residues. In germline, CDR1 is MNHEY, CDR2 SVGAGI. V lost 0 bases to trimming and J lost 4 bases, with 8 bases between them. CDR3 coding DNA: TGTGCCAGCAGTTACTCACAGGGACCAGATACGCAGTATTTT. This codes for CASSYSQGPDTQYF.

This clonotype was seen many times. A read error may be the cause here, since a much bigger clone is one base away. This chain links TRBV20-1 with TRBJ2-7, with D unresolved. Germline lookup yields CDR1 DFQATT and CDR2 SNEGSKA (reference sequence). The CDR3 has 14 amino acids. CDR3 in amino acids: CSASVGPFSSEQYF. In DNA form, the CDR3 reads TGCAGTGCTAGCGTCGGGCCCTTCTCCTCCGAGCAGTACTTC.

The chain links TRBV28 to TRBJ1-1; D is unclear. The CDR3 loop spans 14 amino acids. Trimming cost V 5 bases and J 0 bases, with 10 bases left between them. The V gene's germline CDR1 is MDHEN and CDR2 SYDVKM. The CDR3 nucleotides are TGTGCCAGCAGTAGGTTCGTTTTGAACACTGAAGCTTTCTTT. Amino acids: CASSRFVLNTEAFF. Together with reference TRBV28 and TRBJ1-1, the CDR3 gives the full variable domain: DVKVTQSSRYLVKRTGEKVFLECVQDMDHENMFWYRQDPGLGLRLIYFSYDVKMKEKGDIPEGYSVSREKKERFSLILESASTNQTSMYLCASSRFVLNTEAFFGQGTRLTVV.